This record concerns one T cell receptor (beta chain) sequence. The data originate from a study of cytomegalovirus exposure and HLA in healthy donors. CDR3 length equals 13 residues. Germline V CDR1 and CDR2: SQVTM, ANQGSEA. V lost 4 bases, J lost 2 bases, and 10 bases lay in between. PCR amplification relied on 60 Vbeta primers (plus 13 Jbeta primers). Data came from immunoSEQ multiplex PCR; TCRdb stores just in-frame clones and leaves some out. The sample contains approximately 75,000 clones, roughly 82% of which appear only once. This clonotype was obtained from a man between 65 and 85 years old in good health and CMV-seropositive. Sequences were obtained from PBMCs. The J gene is TRBJ2-3, the V gene TRBV29-1, with a tentative D call TRBD2 (6 bases). The CDR3 DNA is TGCAGCGTTGTGGAGGGTTACACAGATACGCAGTATTTT. As protein: CSVVEGYTDTQYF.